This T cell receptor beta chain comes out of a study of cytomegalovirus exposure and HLA in healthy donors. For this clone: The target antigen is unknown.

Overall study results and limits: TCR sequences were mostly rare, though some public TCRs occurred in many donors.

CDR1 and CDR2 (germline): MDHEN, SYDVKM. Between the trimmed V and J ends, which lost 3 bases and 8 bases, there was a span of 16 bases. The CDR3 has 15 amino acids. The table came from immunoSEQ multiplex PCR; TCRdb's copy has only in-frame clones and leaves some out. The sample consists of a few hundred thousand clones, around 91% of them appearing once. V and J are TRBV28 and TRBJ1-4, with a weak D call TRBD1 (6 bases). The sequenced sample was PBMCs. This receptor was taken from a woman under 30 in good health and CMV-seronegative. The CDR3 bases are TGTGCCAGCAGTTTGACAGGTGAAGGGGAAGAAAAACTGTTTTTT. It codes for CASSLTGEGEEKLFF.